The present entry profiles one TCR beta chain with its context. Its antigen is currently unknown. The source of the sample is a study of cytomegalovirus exposure and HLA in healthy donors. Per germline, CDR1 SGDLS and CDR2 YYNGEE. This CDR3 spans 15 amino acids. The junction had 3 bases not matched to a gene; V was cut back by 3 bases and J by 4 bases. Study results and limitations: TCR beta V segments were, for the most part, productive about 90% or about 30% of the time in an earlier analysis.

The PCR was carried out with 60 Vbeta primers and 13 Jbeta primers. Clones were sequenced by immunoSEQ multiplex PCR, and TCRdb holds only the in-frame ones, with some missing. The data contain roughly 69,000 clones, 76% of them singletons. This TCR came from a man aged 18-30 years in good health and CMV-seronegative. The V gene is TRBV9, the J gene TRBJ2-1, with 11 bases that match TRBD2. The sample comprised PBMCs. The CDR3 region is CASSETSGAYNEQFF. DNA for the CDR3: TGTGCCAGCAGCGAGACTAGCGGGGCTTACAATGAGCAGTTCTTC. The variable domain in full, completed from reference TRBV9 and TRBJ2-1, reads DSGVTQTPKHLITATGQRVTLRCSPRSGDLSVYWYQQSLDQGLQFLIQYYNGEERAKGNILERFSAQQFPDLHSELNLSSLELGDSALYFCASSETSGAYNEQFFGPGTRLTVL.